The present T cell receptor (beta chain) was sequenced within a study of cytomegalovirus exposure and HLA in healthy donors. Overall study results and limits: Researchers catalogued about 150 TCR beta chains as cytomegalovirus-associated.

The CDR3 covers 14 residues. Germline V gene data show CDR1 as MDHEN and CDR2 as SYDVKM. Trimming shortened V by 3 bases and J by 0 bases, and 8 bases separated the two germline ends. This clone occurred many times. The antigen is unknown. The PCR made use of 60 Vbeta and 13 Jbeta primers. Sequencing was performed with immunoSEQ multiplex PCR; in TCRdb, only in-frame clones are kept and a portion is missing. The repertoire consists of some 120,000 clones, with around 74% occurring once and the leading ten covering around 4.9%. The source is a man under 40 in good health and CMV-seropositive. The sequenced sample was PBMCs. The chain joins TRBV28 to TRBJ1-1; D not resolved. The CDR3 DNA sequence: TGTGCCAGCAGTTTTCAGAACATGAACACTGAAGCTTTCTTT. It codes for CASSFQNMNTEAFF.